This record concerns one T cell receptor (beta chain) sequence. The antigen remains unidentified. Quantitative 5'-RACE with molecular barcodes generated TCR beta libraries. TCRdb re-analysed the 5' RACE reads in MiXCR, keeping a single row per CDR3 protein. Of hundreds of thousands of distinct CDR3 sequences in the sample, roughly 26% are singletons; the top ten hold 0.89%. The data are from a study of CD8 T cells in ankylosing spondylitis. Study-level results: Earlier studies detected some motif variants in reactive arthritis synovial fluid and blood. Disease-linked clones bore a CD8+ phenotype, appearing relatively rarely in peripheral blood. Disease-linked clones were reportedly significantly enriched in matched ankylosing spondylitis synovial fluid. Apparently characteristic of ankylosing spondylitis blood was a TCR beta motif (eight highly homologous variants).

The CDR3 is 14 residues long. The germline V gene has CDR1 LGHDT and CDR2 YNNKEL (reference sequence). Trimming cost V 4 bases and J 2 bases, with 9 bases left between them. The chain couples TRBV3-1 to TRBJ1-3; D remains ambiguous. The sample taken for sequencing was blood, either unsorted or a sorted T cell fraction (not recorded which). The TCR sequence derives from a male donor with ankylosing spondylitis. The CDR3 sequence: CASSLQAPGNTIYF. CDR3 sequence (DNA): TGTGCCAGCAGCCTCCAGGCCCCTGGAAACACCATATATTTT.